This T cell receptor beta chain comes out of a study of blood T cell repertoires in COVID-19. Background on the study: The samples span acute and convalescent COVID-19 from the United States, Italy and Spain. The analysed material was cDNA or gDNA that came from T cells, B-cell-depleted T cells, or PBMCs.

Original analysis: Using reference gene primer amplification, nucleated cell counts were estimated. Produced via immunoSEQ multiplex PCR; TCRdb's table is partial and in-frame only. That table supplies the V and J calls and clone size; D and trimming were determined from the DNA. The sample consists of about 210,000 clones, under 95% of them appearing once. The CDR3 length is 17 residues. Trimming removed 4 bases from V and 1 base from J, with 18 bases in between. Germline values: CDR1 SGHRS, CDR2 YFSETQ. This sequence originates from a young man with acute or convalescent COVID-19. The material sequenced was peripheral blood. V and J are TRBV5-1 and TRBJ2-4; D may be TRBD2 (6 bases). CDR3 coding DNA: TGCGCCAGCAGCCCCCCTGGGGGGAGCCGGGCCAAAAACATTCAGTACTTC. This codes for CASSPPGGSRAKNIQYF.